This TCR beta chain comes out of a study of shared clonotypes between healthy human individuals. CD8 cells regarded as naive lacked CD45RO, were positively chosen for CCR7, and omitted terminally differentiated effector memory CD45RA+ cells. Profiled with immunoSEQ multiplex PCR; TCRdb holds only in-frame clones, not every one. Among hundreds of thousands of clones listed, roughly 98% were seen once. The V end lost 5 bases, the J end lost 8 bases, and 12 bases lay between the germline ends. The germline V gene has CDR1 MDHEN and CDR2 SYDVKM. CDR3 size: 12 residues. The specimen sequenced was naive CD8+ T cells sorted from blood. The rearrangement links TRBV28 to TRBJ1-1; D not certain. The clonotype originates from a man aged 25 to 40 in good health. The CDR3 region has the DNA TGTGCCAGCAGTACACACCTAGACGAAGCTTTCTTT. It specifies CASSTHLDEAFF.